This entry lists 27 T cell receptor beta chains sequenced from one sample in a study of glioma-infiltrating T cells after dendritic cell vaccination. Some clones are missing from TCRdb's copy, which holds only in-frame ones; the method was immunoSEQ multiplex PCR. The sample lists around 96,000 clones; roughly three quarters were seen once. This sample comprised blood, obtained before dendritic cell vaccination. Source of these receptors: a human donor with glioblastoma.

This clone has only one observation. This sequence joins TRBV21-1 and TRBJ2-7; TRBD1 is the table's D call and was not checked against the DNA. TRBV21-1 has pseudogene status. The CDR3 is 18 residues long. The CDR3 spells CASSKEWGRTSRHYEQYF. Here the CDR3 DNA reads TGTGCCAGCAGCAAAGAGTGGGGGCGGACCTCGAGGCACTACGAGCAGTACTTC.

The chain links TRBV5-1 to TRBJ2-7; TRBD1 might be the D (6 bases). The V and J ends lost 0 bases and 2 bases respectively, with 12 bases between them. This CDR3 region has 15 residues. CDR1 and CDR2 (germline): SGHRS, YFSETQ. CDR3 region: CASSLASGAAYEQYF. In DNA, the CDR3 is TGCGCCAGCAGCTTGGCCTCAGGGGCGGCCTACGAGCAGTACTTC. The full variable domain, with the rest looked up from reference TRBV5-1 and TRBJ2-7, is KAGVTQTPRYLIKTRGQQVTLSCSPISGHRSVSWYQQTPGQGLQFLFEYFSETQRNKGNFPGRFSGRQFSNSRSEMNVSTLELGDSALYLCASSLASGAAYEQYFGPGTRLTVT.

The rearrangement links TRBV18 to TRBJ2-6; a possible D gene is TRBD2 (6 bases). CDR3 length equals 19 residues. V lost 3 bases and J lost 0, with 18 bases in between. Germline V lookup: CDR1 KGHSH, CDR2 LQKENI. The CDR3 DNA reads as TGTGCCAGCTCACCGAATTTCGGGAGCCAGGACTCTGGGGCCAACGTCCTGACTTTC. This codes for CASSPNFGSQDSGANVLTF. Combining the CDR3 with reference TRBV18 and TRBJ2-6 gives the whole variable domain NAGVMQNPRHLVRRRGQEARLRCSPMKGHSHVYWYRQLPEEGLKFMVYLQKENIIDESGMPKERFSAEFPKEGPSILRIQQVVRGDSAAYFCASSPNFGSQDSGANVLTFGAGSRLTVL.

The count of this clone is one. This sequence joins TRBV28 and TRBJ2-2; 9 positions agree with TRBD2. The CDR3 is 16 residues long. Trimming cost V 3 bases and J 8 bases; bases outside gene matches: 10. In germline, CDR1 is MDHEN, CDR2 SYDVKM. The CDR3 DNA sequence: TGTGCCAGCAGTTTTCGGCGGGAGGGCATGGCGGGGGAGCTGTTTTTT. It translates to CASSFRREGMAGELFF.

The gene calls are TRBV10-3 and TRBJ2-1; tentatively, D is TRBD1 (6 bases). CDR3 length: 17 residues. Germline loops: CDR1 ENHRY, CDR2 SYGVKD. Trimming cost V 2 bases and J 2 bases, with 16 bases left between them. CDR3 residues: CAISEVLPWTAYNEQFF. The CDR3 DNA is TGTGCCATCAGTGAGGTTCTACCGTGGACAGCCTACAATGAGCAGTTCTTC.

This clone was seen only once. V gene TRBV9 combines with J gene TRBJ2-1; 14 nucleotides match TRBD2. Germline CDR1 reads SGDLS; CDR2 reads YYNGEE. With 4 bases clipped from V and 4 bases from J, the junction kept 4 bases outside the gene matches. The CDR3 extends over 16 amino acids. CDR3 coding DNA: TGTGCCAGCAGCCCGCGACTAGCGGGAGGGTACAATGAGCAGTTCTTC. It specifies CASSPRLAGGYNEQFF.

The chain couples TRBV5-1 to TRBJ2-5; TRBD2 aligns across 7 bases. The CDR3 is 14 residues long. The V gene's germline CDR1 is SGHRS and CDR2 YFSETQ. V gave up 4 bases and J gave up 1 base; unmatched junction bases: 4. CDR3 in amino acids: CASSRGDFQETQYF. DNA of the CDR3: TGCGCCAGCAGCCGGGGGGACTTCCAAGAGACCCAGTACTTC.

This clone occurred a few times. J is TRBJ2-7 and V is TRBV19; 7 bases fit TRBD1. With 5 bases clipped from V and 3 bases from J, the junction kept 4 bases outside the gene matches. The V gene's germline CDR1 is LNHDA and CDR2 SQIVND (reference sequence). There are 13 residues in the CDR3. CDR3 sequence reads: CASSGNRGYEQYF. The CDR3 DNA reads TGTGCCAGTAGTGGGAACAGGGGCTACGAGCAGTACTTC.

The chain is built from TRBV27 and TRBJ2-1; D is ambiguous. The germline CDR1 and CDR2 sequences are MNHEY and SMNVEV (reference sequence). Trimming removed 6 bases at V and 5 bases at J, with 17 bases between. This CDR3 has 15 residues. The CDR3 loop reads CASSLSRLTHNEQFF. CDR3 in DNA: TGTGCCAGCAGCCTCTCTCGACTGACTCACAATGAGCAGTTCTTC.

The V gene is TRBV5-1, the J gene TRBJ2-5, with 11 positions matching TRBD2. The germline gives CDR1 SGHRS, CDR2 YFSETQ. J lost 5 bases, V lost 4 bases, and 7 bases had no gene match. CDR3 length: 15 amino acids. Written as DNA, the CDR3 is TGCGCCAGCAGCCTTAGCGGGGGGGCACAGGAGACCCAGTACTTC. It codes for CASSLSGGAQETQYF.

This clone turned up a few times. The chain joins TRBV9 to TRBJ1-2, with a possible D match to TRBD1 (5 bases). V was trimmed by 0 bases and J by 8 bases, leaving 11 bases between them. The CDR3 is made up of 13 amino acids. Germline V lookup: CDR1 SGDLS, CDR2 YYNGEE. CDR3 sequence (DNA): TGTGCCAGCAGCGTAGCAAGCAGGGCGGGCTACACCTTC. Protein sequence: CASSVASRAGYTF.

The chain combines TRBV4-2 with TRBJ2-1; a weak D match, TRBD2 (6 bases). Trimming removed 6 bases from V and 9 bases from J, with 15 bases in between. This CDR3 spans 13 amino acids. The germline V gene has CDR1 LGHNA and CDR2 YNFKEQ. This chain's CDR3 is CASSYRSEGEQFF. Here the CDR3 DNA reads TGTGCCAGCAGTTATCGATCGGAGGGTGAGCAGTTCTTC.

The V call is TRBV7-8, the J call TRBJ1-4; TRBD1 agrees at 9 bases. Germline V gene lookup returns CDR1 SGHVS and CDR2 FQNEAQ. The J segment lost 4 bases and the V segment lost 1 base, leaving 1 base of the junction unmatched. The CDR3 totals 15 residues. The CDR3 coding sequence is TGTGCCAGCAGCTTAGACAGGGGGCATAATGAAAAACTGTTTTTT. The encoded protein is CASSLDRGHNEKLFF.

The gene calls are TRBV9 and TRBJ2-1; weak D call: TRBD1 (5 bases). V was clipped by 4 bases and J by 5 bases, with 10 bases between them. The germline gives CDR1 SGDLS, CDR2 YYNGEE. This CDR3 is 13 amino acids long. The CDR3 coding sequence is TGTGCCAGCAGCCTTCGGACAAACAATGAGCAGTTCTTC. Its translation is CASSLRTNNEQFF.

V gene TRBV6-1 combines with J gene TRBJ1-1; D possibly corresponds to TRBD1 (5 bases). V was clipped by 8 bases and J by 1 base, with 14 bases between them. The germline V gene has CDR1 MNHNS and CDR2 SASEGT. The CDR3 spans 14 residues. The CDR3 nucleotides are TGTGCCAGCCGATGGGGCTACGGGAACACTGAAGCTTTCTTT. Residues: CASRWGYGNTEAFF.

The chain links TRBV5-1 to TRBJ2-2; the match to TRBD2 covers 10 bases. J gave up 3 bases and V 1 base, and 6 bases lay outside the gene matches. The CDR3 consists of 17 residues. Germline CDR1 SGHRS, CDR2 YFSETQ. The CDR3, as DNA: TGCGCCAGCAGCTTGCTAGCGGGAGAAGATTACACCGGGGAGCTGTTTTTT. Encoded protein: CASSLLAGEDYTGELFF.

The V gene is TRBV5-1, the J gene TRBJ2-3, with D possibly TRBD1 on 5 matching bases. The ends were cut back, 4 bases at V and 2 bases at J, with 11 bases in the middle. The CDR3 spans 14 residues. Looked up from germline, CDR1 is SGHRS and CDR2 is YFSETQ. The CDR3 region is CASSRDSPTDTQYF. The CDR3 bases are TGCGCCAGCAGCCGCGACAGTCCCACAGATACGCAGTATTTT.

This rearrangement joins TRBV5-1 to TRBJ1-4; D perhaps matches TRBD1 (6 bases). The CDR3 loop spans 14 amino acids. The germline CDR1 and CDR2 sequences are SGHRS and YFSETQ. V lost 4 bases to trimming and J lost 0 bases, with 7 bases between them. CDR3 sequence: CASSGTTTNEKLFF. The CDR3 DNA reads TGCGCCAGCAGCGGGACAACAACTAATGAAAAACTGTTTTTT. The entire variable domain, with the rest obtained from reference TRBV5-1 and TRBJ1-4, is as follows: KAGVTQTPRYLIKTRGQQVTLSCSPISGHRSVSWYQQTPGQGLQFLFEYFSETQRNKGNFPGRFSGRQFSNSRSEMNVSTLELGDSALYLCASSGTTTNEKLFFGSGTQLSVL.

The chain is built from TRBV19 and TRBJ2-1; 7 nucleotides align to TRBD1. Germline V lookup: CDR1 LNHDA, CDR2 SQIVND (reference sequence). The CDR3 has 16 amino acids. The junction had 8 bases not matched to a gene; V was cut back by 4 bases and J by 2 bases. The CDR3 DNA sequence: TGTGCCAGTAGTAAGAACAGGGGATTAACCTACAATGAGCAGTTCTTC. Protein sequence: CASSKNRGLTYNEQFF.

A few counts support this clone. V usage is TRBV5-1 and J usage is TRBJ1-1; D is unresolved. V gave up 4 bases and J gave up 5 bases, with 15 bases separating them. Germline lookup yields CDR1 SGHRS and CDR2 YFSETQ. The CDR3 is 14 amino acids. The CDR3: CASSPGRIGTEAFF. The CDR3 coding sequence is TGCGCCAGCAGCCCGGGGAGGATAGGTACTGAAGCTTTCTTT.

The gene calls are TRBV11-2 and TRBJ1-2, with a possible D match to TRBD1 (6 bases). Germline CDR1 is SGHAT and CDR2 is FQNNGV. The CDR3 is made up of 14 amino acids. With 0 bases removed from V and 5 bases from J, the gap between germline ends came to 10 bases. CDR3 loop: CASSLDDRQYGYTF. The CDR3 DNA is TGTGCCAGCAGCTTAGATGACAGGCAATATGGCTACACCTTC. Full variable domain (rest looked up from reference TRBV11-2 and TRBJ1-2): EAGVAQSPRYKIIEKRQSVAFWCNPISGHATLYWYQQILGQGPKLLIQFQNNGVVDDSQLPKDRFSAERLKGVDSTLKIQPAKLEDSAVYLCASSLDDRQYGYTFGSGTRLTVV.

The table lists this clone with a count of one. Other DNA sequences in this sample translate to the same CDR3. CDR3 in amino acids: CASSPDRDEQYF. CDR3 nucleotides: TGTGCCAGCAGCCCAGACAGGGACGAGCAGTACTTC. The rearrangement uses TRBV28 and TRBJ2-7; TRBD1 agrees at 7 bases. Germline trimming cut 6 bases from V and 5 bases from J; bases unmatched to any gene: 4. Germline V gene lookup returns CDR1 MDHEN and CDR2 SYDVKM. The CDR3 totals 12 residues.

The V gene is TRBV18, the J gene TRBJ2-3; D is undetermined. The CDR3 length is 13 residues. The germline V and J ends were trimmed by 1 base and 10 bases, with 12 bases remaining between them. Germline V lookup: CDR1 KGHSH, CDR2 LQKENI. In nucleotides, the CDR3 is TGTGCCAGCTCACCACTGACAAGTTCAGCGCAGTATTTT. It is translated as CASSPLTSSAQYF.

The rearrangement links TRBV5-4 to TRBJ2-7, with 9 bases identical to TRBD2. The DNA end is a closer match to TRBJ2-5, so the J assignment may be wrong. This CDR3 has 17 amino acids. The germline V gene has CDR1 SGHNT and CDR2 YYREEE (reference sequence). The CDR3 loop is CASSSRAAGLAQETQYF. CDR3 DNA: TGTGCCAGCAGCTCGCGGGCGGCGGGACTAGCCCAAGAGACCCAGTACTTC.

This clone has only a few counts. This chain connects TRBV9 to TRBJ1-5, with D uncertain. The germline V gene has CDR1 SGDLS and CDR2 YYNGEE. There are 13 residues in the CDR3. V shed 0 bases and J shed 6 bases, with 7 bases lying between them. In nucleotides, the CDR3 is TGTGCCAGCAGCGTAGGGCCTTTTCAGCCCCAGCATTTT. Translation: CASSVGPFQPQHF. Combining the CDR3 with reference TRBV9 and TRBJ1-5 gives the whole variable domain DSGVTQTPKHLITATGQRVTLRCSPRSGDLSVYWYQQSLDQGLQFLIQYYNGEERAKGNILERFSAQQFPDLHSELNLSSLELGDSALYFCASSVGPFQPQHFGDGTRLSIL.

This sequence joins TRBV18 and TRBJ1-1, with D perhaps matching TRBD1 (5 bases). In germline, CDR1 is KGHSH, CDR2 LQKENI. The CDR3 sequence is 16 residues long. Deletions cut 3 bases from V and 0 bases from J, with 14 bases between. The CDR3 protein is CASSPLKGIMNTEAFF. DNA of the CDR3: TGTGCCAGCTCACCGCTGAAGGGGATCATGAACACTGAAGCTTTCTTT. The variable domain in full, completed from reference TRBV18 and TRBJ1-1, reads NAGVMQNPRHLVRRRGQEARLRCSPMKGHSHVYWYRQLPEEGLKFMVYLQKENIIDESGMPKERFSAEFPKEGPSILRIQQVVRGDSAAYFCASSPLKGIMNTEAFFGQGTRLTVV.

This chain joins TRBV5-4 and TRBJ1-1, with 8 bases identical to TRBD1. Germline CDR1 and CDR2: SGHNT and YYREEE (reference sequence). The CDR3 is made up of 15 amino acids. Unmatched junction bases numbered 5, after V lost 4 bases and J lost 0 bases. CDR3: CASSEGTGLNTEAFF. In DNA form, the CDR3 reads TGTGCCAGCAGCGAGGGGACAGGTCTGAACACTGAAGCTTTCTTT.